These T cell receptor beta chains were read from a single sample in a study of blood T cells in healthy people across ages. In TCRdb, the 5' RACE reads were re-called with MiXCR into one record per CDR3 protein. The table lists some 1.4 million distinct CDR3 sequences, approximately 40% of them singletons. Sequencing was performed on blood. The receptor source for this set is a woman under 30 in good health. Both conserved end residues are part of each CDR3. Fields, in order: clone size, D gene, V gene, J gene, CDR3 length, CDR3 protein, CDR3 DNA. D genes are given only for firm matches. Some rows have no size entry. The others give once, few or many, or a class for an expanded clone.

NA	TRBD1	TRBV12-3/TRBV12-4	TRBJ2-2	16	CASSNAGTGDTGELFF	TGTGCCAGCAGTAACGCCGGGACAGGGGACACCGGGGAGCTGTTTTTT
few	NA	TRBV11-2	TRBJ2-3	14	CASSLGRHTDTQYF	TGTGCCAGCAGCTTAGGGCGACACACGGATACGCAGTATTTT
few	NA	TRBV2	TRBJ2-7	13	CASTRQEAYEQYF	TGTGCCAGCACGAGGCAGGAGGCCTACGAGCAGTACTTC
NA	NA	TRBV20-1	TRBJ1-2	16	CSARPTRGGVIYGYTF	TGCAGTGCTAGACCGACCCGGGGAGGGGTCATTTATGGCTACACCTTC
many	NA	TRBV20-1	TRBJ2-1	12	CSASYSEGEQFF	TGCAGTGCTAGCTATAGCGAGGGTGAGCAGTTCTTC
few	NA	TRBV3-1	TRBJ2-3	16	CASSQGVATSTDTQYF	TGTGCCAGCAGCCAAGGGGTAGCGACAAGCACAGATACGCAGTATTTT
NA	NA	TRBV27	TRBJ2-5	15	CASSFSWQGPNEQYF	TGTGCCAGCAGTTTTTCTTGGCAGGGGCCCAATGAGCAGTACTTC
NA	TRBD1	TRBV2	TRBJ1-1	14	CASRLTGLNTEAFF	TGTGCCAGCAGGTTGACAGGGTTAAACACTGAAGCTTTCTTT
few	NA	TRBV9	TRBJ2-1	17	CASSAMGGGPLQHEQFF	TGTGCCAGCAGCGCCATGGGAGGGGGCCCCTTACAGCATGAGCAGTTCTTC
few	NA	TRBV2	TRBJ2-7	12	CASQSQLPEQYF	TGTGCCAGCCAAAGTCAACTCCCCGAGCAGTACTTC
NA	TRBD1	TRBV29-1	TRBJ2-5	13	CSVVTGVQETQYF	TGCAGCGTTGTAACAGGGGTCCAAGAGACCCAGTACTTC
NA	NA	TRBV4-2	TRBJ2-7	13	CASSQVVGYEQYF	TGTGCCAGCAGCCAAGTAGTGGGCTACGAGCAGTACTTC
once	NA	TRBV11-2	TRBJ1-2	15	CASSLDGGQGYGYTF	TGTGCCAGCAGCTTAGATGGGGGTCAGGGCTATGGCTACACCTTC
NA	NA	TRBV14	TRBJ1-4	18	CASSQSRAGLGSNEKLFF	TGTGCCAGCAGCCAATCCCGCGCAGGGCTGGGATCTAATGAAAAACTGTTTTTT
NA	NA	TRBV6-6	TRBJ1-6	14	CASSYRVKDSLLHF	TGTGCCAGCAGTTACAGGGTTAAAGACTCACTCCTCCACTTT
few	NA	TRBV3-1	TRBJ1-5	15	CASSQGAYSNQPQHF	TGTGCCAGCAGCCAAGGGGCATATAGCAATCAGCCCCAGCATTTT
many	NA	TRBV28	TRBJ2-7	13	CASSSLSLYEQYF	TGTGCCAGCAGTTCGTTGTCTTTGTACGAGCAGTACTTC
NA	NA	TRBV4-1	TRBJ2-7	14	CASSQETGFYEQYF	TGCGCCAGCAGCCAAGAGACTGGATTCTACGAGCAGTACTTC
NA	NA	TRBV2	TRBJ1-5	14	CARSEGTYNQPQHF	TGTGCCAGATCTGAGGGGACCTACAATCAGCCCCAGCATTTT
NA	NA	TRBV12-3/TRBV12-4	TRBJ1-2	16	CASSLGALGVIGGYTF	TGTGCCAGCAGCCTGGGGGCTCTGGGGGTTATTGGTGGCTACACCTTC
NA	TRBD1	TRBV5-1	TRBJ1-2	15	CASSLGDREKGGYTF	TGCGCCAGCAGCTTGGGGGACAGGGAAAAAGGTGGCTACACCTTC
NA	TRBD1	TRBV12-3/TRBV12-4	TRBJ1-2	14	CANSLRAGGYGYTF	TGTGCCAACAGTTTAAGGGCAGGGGGCTATGGCTACACCTTC
few	TRBD2	TRBV6-1	TRBJ2-1	20	CASRAQRILAGEKTYNEQFF	TGTGCCAGCAGGGCCCAACGAATACTAGCGGGGGAAAAAACCTACAATGAGCAGTTCTTC
NA	NA	TRBV18	TRBJ1-1	17	CASSPPIRVSMNTEAFF	TGTGCCAGCTCACCCCCAATTCGGGTAAGCATGAACACTGAAGCTTTCTTT
few	NA	TRBV28	TRBJ1-6	14	CASSFRGVVSPLHF	TGTGCCAGCAGTTTCAGGGGAGTAGTTTCACCCCTCCACTTT
many	NA	TRBV4-2	TRBJ2-4	12	CASSRPENIQYF	TGTGCCAGCAGCCGACCGGAGAACATTCAGTACTTC
NA	NA	TRBV5-4	TRBJ2-5	14	CASSFEVKGETQYF	TGTGCCAGCAGCTTTGAGGTTAAGGGAGAGACCCAGTACTTC
NA	NA	TRBV6-1	TRBJ2-1	15	CASSVRPRTYNEQFF	TGTGCCAGCAGTGTACGACCGCGGACCTACAATGAGCAGTTCTTC